The TCR beta chain described here comes from a study of T cell responses to AZD1222 COVID-19 vaccine. Pooling was applied to second doses at about 4 or about 12 weeks. This clone occurred a few times. What it binds is not known. The assay was immunoSEQ multiplex PCR, and TCRdb's table has in-frame clones only and misses some. The table has approximately 130,000 clones, around 89% seen once; the top ten hold over 8%. Losses at the gene ends were 5 bases for V and 4 bases for J; bases not matched to a gene: 8. The CDR3 is made up of 15 amino acids. Germline CDR1 and CDR2: SEHNR and FQNEAQ (reference sequence). Study-wide points: The donor cohort was predominantly white British with a female majority, and clonal diversity may have been underestimated. Close to half of spike-specific TCRs reportedly recognize unmutated variant regions.

The chain carries TRBV7-9 and TRBJ2-7, with 10 positions matching TRBD2. The starting material was peripheral blood, obtained 28 days after the second AZD1222 dose. This clonotype originated in an adult who received the AZD1222 COVID-19 vaccine. The CDR3 region has the DNA TGTGCCAGCAGCAACCAGGCTAGCGGGAGTTACGAGCAGTACTTC. It yields the protein CASSNQASGSYEQYF.